The sequence of this T cell receptor (beta chain) was determined in a study of T-cell reconstitution after alpha-beta-depleted transplantation in children. Concerning this clonotype: As yet, its antigen is unknown.

Preparation of the TCRbeta library involved a method that used unique molecular identifiers. TCRdb passed the PCR reads through MiXCR, listing each CDR3 protein once. The table records approximately 1,000,000 distinct CDR3 sequences, about 29% of them present only once. The CDR3 runs 17 residues. V was clipped by 0 bases and J by 4 bases, with 19 bases between them. The germline V gene has CDR1 SGHRS and CDR2 YFSETQ. Study-level points and caveats: TCRbeta diversity was high at day 60 in some patients (a result of surviving recipient T cells and thymic progenitors). After one year, T-cell counts and TCRbeta diversity mostly came from new T cells. Expanded graft clones, several hundred of them, were reportedly the source of alpha-beta T cells about two months after transplant.

The chain combines TRBV5-1 with TRBJ1-2; TRBD1 is a possible D gene (5 bases). The source material was PBMCs, mostly from graft donor cells, sampled 360 days after TCRalphabeta/CD19-depleted stem cell transplant. This TCR was sampled from a boy under two years old who had a stem cell transplant for SCID, so the T cells may come from the graft donor. CDR3 DNA: TGCGCCAGCAGCTTGGGGCAGGGACCCGGTAGGGGCTATGGCTACACCTTC. Its translation is CASSLGQGPGRGYGYTF.